The entry that follows covers one TCR beta chain sequence. Only a few counts were recorded for this clonotype. Its antigen is unknown. Per-base quality was not reported, and no clone a single base away is much larger than it. These data originate in a study of blood T cells in healthy people across ages (dated by TCRdb to between 2014 and 2017). As for the study more broadly: In model experiments, template switching captured about one uniquely barcoded TCR beta cDNA molecule for every two T cells. The study measured age-related changes in TCR beta repertoire diversity using deep sequencing normalized with unique cDNA molecular identifiers. Donors were grouped into four age groups: young (average 16 years), middle-aged (around 39), aged (roughly 62) and long-lived (just over 80). To avoid experimental bias, donors of different ages were randomly spread across the sequencing lanes. Using the same blood draw, the study looked at two additional independent replicas of 1 million unique cDNA reads for two donors, one aged 18 to 30 and the other aged 80 or older. Points the paper makes about the study in general: As age increased, observed TCR beta diversity per million T cells dropped in a roughly linear way, and a significant reduction was already evident by age around 41. Bulk unsorted PBMC profiling prevented conclusive comparison of naive and antigen-experienced compartments. The percentage of naive T cells measured by flow cytometry correlated strongly with observed TCR beta diversity. Donor CMV infection status was unknown, potentially confounding age-related changes in expanded clonotypes. The long-lived group showed more naive CD4+ T cells, fewer expanded clones and increased TCR diversity than the aged group, suggesting age selection. Estimates of total diversity based on one million sequenced T cells were considered lower bounds and underestimates.

From the cysteine through the phenylalanine, the CDR3 covers 14 amino acids. The read is trimmed to its CDR3 DNA, 42 bases read in frame from base 1. Trimmed from V: 5 bases; trimmed from J: 0 bases; junction bases lacking a gene match: 4. The germline V gene (reference sequence) specifies DFQATT as CDR1 and SNEGSKA as CDR2. Donors were a few dozen systemically healthy Caucasian individuals from Russia aged roughly 6 to 90 years. Approximately 9.3 milliliters of peripheral blood were collected from each donor into EDTA-treated Vacutainer tubes. Ficoll-Paque density-gradient centrifugation was used to isolate PBMCs, with at least 7 million per sample. Trizol reagent was used to extract total RNA from PBMCs, with at least 5 micrograms per sample. For every donor, flow cytometry on a PBMC aliquot measured the percentage of naive CD45RAhigh/CD27high T cells. The library relied on 5' RACE. Sequencing was carried out with an Illumina HiSeq 2500. The second PCR ran for about 6 to 11 cycles and used a J-beta primer mix along with a sample-barcoded 5' primer. A unique molecular identifier was introduced onto each TCR beta cDNA molecule by a template-switch 5' adaptor carrying 12 random nucleotides. At least 2.5 million CDR3-containing paired-end reads were obtained from each sample. The Mint cDNA synthesis kit, primed by a TRBC-specific oligonucleotide, was used to synthesize first-strand cDNA from all RNA. After uracil-DNA glycosylase treatment, a first 18-cycle PCR used universal primers M1SS and BC2_uni_R on all cDNA. In the original analysis: Normalization of each sample was performed by random selection of 1 million high-quality reads, each carrying a distinct molecular identifier. Reads with shared molecular identifiers were discarded instead of being binned into consensus sequences. CDR3 identification, clonotype clustering and error correction used MiTCR with a Q25 quality threshold and the strictest error-elimination algorithm. A nonparametric unseen species model using Euler transformation provided a lower-bound estimate of total TCR beta diversity. In-frame beta chains were kept once TCRdb had trimmed the public reads at Q25 with fastp and called clones with MiXCR. Every entry covers one CDR3 protein and lists the most common genes and DNA from its rows. These V and J calls originate from TCRdb's pipeline instead of the authors' own analysis. The sample profile shows about 1.5 million distinct CDR3 sequences; 42% of them were found once. Just over 4% of the sample goes to the ten largest clones.

The chain employs TRBV20-1 and TRBJ2-3, and TRBD1 aligns with 8 junction nucleotides. The source is a woman aged 18-30 years in good health. The sample comprised blood. The CDR3 region: CSACQGASTDTQYF. The nucleotide sequence is given as TGCAGTGCTTGCCAGGGGGCCAGCACAGATACGCAGTATTTT.